These T cell receptor beta chains were read from a single sample in a study of beta chain features in type 1 diabetes. Clones were sequenced by immunoSEQ multiplex PCR, and TCRdb holds only the in-frame ones, with some missing. Of a few hundred thousand clones in the sample, 9.6% were seen once. Material for sequencing was naive CD4+ T cells from blood. These receptors were collected from a woman aged 18-29 years in good health. The CDR3 runs from the conserved cysteine through the conserved F or W. The D gene is left open where the match is weak. Not every row has a clone size; where given, it reads once, few, many or a size class.

CDR3 DNA: TGTGCCAGCTCTCAGCACAGGGATAGCAATCAGCCCCAGCATTTT
CDR3 protein: CASSQHRDSNQPQHF
V gene: TRBV18
clone size: NA
J gene: TRBJ1-5
D gene: NA

CDR3 DNA: TGTGCCAGCAGTTACCGAGGGTTCAACGAGCAGTACTTC
CDR3 protein: CASSYRGFNEQYF
V gene: TRBV6-6
clone size: NA
J gene: TRBJ2-7
D gene: NA

CDR3 DNA: TGTGCCAGCAGCCGGCGGGACGCCTCCTACGAGCAGTACTTC
CDR3 protein: CASSRRDASYEQYF
V gene: TRBV6-5
clone size: NA
J gene: TRBJ2-7
D gene: NA

CDR3 DNA: TGTGCCTCTGGGCTAGCGGGATACAATGAGCAGTTCTTC
CDR3 protein: CASGLAGYNEQFF
V gene: TRBV19
clone size: NA
J gene: TRBJ2-1
D gene: TRBD2

CDR3 DNA: TGCAGCGTTGTGGTCAGGGGGATGAACACTGAAGCTTTCTTT
CDR3 protein: CSVVVRGMNTEAFF
V gene: TRBV29-1
clone size: NA
J gene: TRBJ1-1
D gene: TRBD1

CDR3 DNA: TGTGCCATCAGTAGACAGCCGAGTAACTATGGCTACACCTTC
CDR3 protein: CAISRQPSNYGYTF
V gene: TRBV10-3
clone size: NA
J gene: TRBJ1-2
D gene: NA

CDR3 DNA: TGTGCCAGCTTCCCGACCGGGACAGGCGAAAAACTGTTTTTT
CDR3 protein: CASFPTGTGEKLFF
V gene: TRBV18
clone size: few
J gene: TRBJ1-4
D gene: TRBD1

CDR3 DNA: TGTGCCAGCAGCTTAGCTCCCGGGACTAGCGGGAGGGCCGGGGAGCTGTTTTTT
CDR3 protein: CASSLAPGTSGRAGELFF
V gene: TRBV7-2
clone size: few
J gene: TRBJ2-2
D gene: TRBD2

CDR3 DNA: TGCGCCAGCAGCTTGGGGATGCTAGCGGGACTCAATGAGCAGTTCTTC
CDR3 protein: CASSLGMLAGLNEQFF
V gene: TRBV5-1
clone size: NA
J gene: TRBJ2-1
D gene: TRBD2

CDR3 DNA: TGTGCCAGCAGAGGACTAGCGGGAGAATACAATGAGCAGTTCTTC
CDR3 protein: CASRGLAGEYNEQFF
V gene: TRBV25-1
clone size: few
J gene: TRBJ2-1
D gene: TRBD2

CDR3 DNA: TGTGCCAGCAGTGCTATCCGGGGCGGGAGACGAGATACGCAGTATTTT
CDR3 protein: CASSAIRGGRRDTQYF
V gene: TRBV25-1
clone size: NA
J gene: TRBJ2-3
D gene: TRBD2

CDR3 DNA: TGTGCCAGCAGCCCCAGCGGCAGGGGCATGGAGACCCAGTACTTC
CDR3 protein: CASSPSGRGMETQYF
V gene: TRBV11-1
clone size: NA
J gene: TRBJ2-5
D gene: NA

CDR3 DNA: TGTGCCAGCAGTTCGTGGACAGTATCAAAAGAGACCCAGTACTTC
CDR3 protein: CASSSWTVSKETQYF
V gene: TRBV27
clone size: NA
J gene: TRBJ2-5
D gene: NA

CDR3 DNA: TGTGCCAGCAGCCAGGCCCGACTAGCGGGAGACTACGAGCAGTACTTC
CDR3 protein: CASSQARLAGDYEQYF
V gene: TRBV5-4
clone size: NA
J gene: TRBJ2-7
D gene: TRBD2

CDR3 DNA: TGCAGCGCGTGGACCTCCTATGGACAGGGTTTCAAGGACACTGAAGCTTTCTTT
CDR3 protein: CSAWTSYGQGFKDTEAFF
V gene: TRBV29-1
clone size: few
J gene: TRBJ1-1
D gene: TRBD1

CDR3 DNA: TGCGCCAGCGCTATGGGGACAGGGACCAATCAGCCCCAGCATTTT
CDR3 protein: CASAMGTGTNQPQHF
V gene: TRBV5-1
clone size: NA
J gene: TRBJ1-5
D gene: TRBD1

CDR3 DNA: TGTGCCAGCAGCGTAGCATCATACACTGAAGCTTTCTTT
CDR3 protein: CASSVASYTEAFF
V gene: TRBV9
clone size: few
J gene: TRBJ1-1
D gene: NA

CDR3 DNA: TGTGCCAGCAGTTACGTGGGGGGAAGCTACAATGAGCAGTTCTTC
CDR3 protein: CASSYVGGSYNEQFF
V gene: TRBV6-5
clone size: NA
J gene: TRBJ2-1
D gene: NA

CDR3 DNA: TGTGCCAGCAGCTTGTTAGAAGGACTAGCGGCTAATCCCAGCTCCTACGAGCAGTACTTC
CDR3 protein: CASSLLEGLAANPSSYEQYF
V gene: TRBV5-4
clone size: few
J gene: TRBJ2-7
D gene: TRBD2

CDR3 DNA: TGTGCCAGCAGCTCGACAGGGGCCGAGGATACGCAGTATTTT
CDR3 protein: CASSSTGAEDTQYF
V gene: TRBV7-9
clone size: many
J gene: TRBJ2-3
D gene: TRBD1

CDR3 DNA: TGTGCCAGCATCGAAGGGGGACAGAAGTACGAGCAGTACTTC
CDR3 protein: CASIEGGQKYEQYF
V gene: TRBV6-6
clone size: NA
J gene: TRBJ2-7
D gene: TRBD1

CDR3 DNA: TGTGCCACCAGCAGAGAGCCTGGAGCAACTAATGAAAAACTGTTTTTT
CDR3 protein: CATSREPGATNEKLFF
V gene: TRBV15
clone size: NA
J gene: TRBJ1-4
D gene: NA

CDR3 DNA: TGTGCCAGCAGTGTGCGGGGGAAAGATTATGGCTACACCTTC
CDR3 protein: CASSVRGKDYGYTF
V gene: TRBV6-1
clone size: NA
J gene: TRBJ1-2
D gene: NA

CDR3 DNA: TGTGCCAGCAGGAGGGCTCTCTACGAGCAGTACTTC
CDR3 protein: CASRRALYEQYF
V gene: TRBV6-1
clone size: few
J gene: TRBJ2-7
D gene: NA

CDR3 DNA: TGCGCCAGCAGTGCTCGGGGACATCAAGAGACCCAGTACTTC
CDR3 protein: CASSARGHQETQYF
V gene: TRBV10-1
clone size: NA
J gene: TRBJ2-5
D gene: NA

CDR3 DNA: TGTGCCAGCAGCTCTCAGGAGACAGGGAGAGACAATGAGCAGTTCTTC
CDR3 protein: CASSSQETGRDNEQFF
V gene: TRBV7-9
clone size: many
J gene: TRBJ2-1
D gene: TRBD1